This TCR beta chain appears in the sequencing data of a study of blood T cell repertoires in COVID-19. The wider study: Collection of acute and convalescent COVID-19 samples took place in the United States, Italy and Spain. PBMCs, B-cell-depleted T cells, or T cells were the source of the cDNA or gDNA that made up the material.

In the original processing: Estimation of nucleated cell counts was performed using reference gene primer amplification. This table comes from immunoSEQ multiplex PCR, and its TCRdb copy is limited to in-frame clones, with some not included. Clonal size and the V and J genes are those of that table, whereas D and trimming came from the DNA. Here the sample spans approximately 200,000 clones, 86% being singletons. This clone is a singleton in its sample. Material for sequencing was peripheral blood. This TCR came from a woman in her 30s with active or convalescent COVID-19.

CDR3 amino acids: CASRLQGGKGYTF. CDR3 nucleotide sequence: TGTGCCAGCAGGTTACAGGGAGGGAAGGGCTACACCTTC. The chain uses TRBV5-6 and TRBJ1-2, with D tentatively TRBD1 (6 bases). Germline loops: CDR1 SGHDT, CDR2 YYEEEE. V dropped 5 bases and J dropped 8 bases, with 16 bases sitting between them. The CDR3 sequence is 13 residues long.